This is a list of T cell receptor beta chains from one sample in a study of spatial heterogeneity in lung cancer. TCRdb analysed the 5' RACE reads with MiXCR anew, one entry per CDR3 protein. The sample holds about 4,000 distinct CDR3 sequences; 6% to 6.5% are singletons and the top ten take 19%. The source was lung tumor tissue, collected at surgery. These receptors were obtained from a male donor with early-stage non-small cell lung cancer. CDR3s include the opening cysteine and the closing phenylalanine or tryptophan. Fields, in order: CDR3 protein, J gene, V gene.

CASSQDLGAPRQETQYF TRBJ2-5 TRBV3-2
CATKLRESSTDTQYF TRBJ2-3 TRBV7-9
CASSPTSGTFGEQYF TRBJ2-7 TRBV6-5
CASRPTGRNYEQYF TRBJ2-7 TRBV19
CASSLAGVEQPQHF TRBJ1-5 TRBV7-9
CASSEAGWLAGSDTQYF TRBJ2-3 TRBV2
CSVLKADRGHLAKNIQYF TRBJ2-4 TRBV20-1
CASSQGTGTGADTQYF TRBJ2-3 TRBV14
CSASGQRDYEQYF TRBJ2-7 TRBV20-1
CASSPTGQGGTGELFF TRBJ2-2 TRBV18
CASRQGRGSYNSPLHF TRBJ1-6 TRBV19
CASSRTGRDQETQYF TRBJ2-5 TRBV5-1
CASMKGYEEKLFF TRBJ1-4 TRBV6-1
CASSTPERDRDTQYF TRBJ2-3 TRBV5-4
CVSSGNGYNEQFF TRBJ2-1 TRBV6-1
CASSLATLAGGADTQYF TRBJ2-3 TRBV7-6
CASRLSLGYTEAFF TRBJ1-1 TRBV5-1
CASRGAGTEAYTQYF TRBJ2-3 TRBV27
CSAPWTRGGYTF TRBJ1-2 TRBV20-1
CASSSRDSSYEQYF TRBJ2-7 TRBV7-8
CAWSVAGPGANVLTF TRBJ2-6 TRBV30
CASSATQGRAEQYF TRBJ2-7 TRBV28
CASSLATKGGVAGTGANVLTF TRBJ2-6 TRBV7-2
CASSPGFAGGYTDTQYF TRBJ2-3 TRBV5-1
CASSSRGSGANVLTF TRBJ2-6 TRBV11-2
CASSYLVGGSGNTIYF TRBJ1-3 TRBV6-5
CSAQGTGSSQPQHF TRBJ1-5 TRBV20-1
CASRNRDRGQREAFF TRBJ1-1 TRBV27
CASSSPAQGLGDTQYF TRBJ2-3 TRBV6-6
CAWSVLGYEQYF TRBJ2-7 TRBV30
CATQGLAGDTNTGELFF TRBJ2-2 TRBV12-3/TRBV12-4
CASNPWGFNYGYTF TRBJ1-2 TRBV12-3/TRBV12-4
CASSYGVGYTF TRBJ1-2 TRBV6-2/TRBV6-3
CASSPGGTSGSFQVYEQYF TRBJ2-7 TRBV5-1
CAWSWASGMYNEQFF TRBJ2-1 TRBV30
CASSSAGVGQETQYF TRBJ2-5 TRBV5-1
CASSQDQGAGETQYF TRBJ2-5 TRBV12-3/TRBV12-4
CASSHLAGGPSETQYF TRBJ2-5 TRBV7-2
CSGGEAFF TRBJ1-1 TRBV20-1
CASSQEGTDSSGANVLTF TRBJ2-6 TRBV4-2
CAVTPANNYGYTF TRBJ1-2 TRBV28
CSVLGGTGAQRRQFF TRBJ2-1 TRBV29-1
CASSYSDRDGYTF TRBJ1-2 TRBV6-6
CASSPGVGAGNYEQYF TRBJ2-7 TRBV5-4
CASSSELDTEAFF TRBJ1-1 TRBV11-2
CASSLPSGGHGETQYF TRBJ2-5 TRBV7-8
CASSLAGGGREEKLFF TRBJ1-4 TRBV7-2
CSARGQGKAGELFF TRBJ2-2 TRBV20-1
CASSSVSILGEPQHF TRBJ1-5 TRBV6-5
CASSLNRDRRTDTQYF TRBJ2-3 TRBV5-1